This T cell receptor (beta chain) was documented in a study of T-cell reconstitution after alpha-beta-depleted transplantation in children. This clonotype came up many times. Unique molecular identifiers featured in how the TCRbeta library was prepared. TCRdb processed the PCR reads anew with MiXCR; each CDR3 protein has one entry. The sample holds approximately 590,000 distinct CDR3 sequences, about 10% seen once. The CDR3 has 15 amino acids. V was clipped by 1 base and J by 5 bases; unmatched bases: 8. CDR1 is SGHRS, CDR2 YFSETQ, per germline. This chain connects TRBV5-1 to TRBJ2-7; the match to TRBD1 covers 8 bases. The source was PBMCs from the stem cell graft donor, collected from the stem cell graft. The receptor comes from a human donor who donated a stem cell graft to a child with acute myeloid leukemia. The CDR3 DNA sequence: TGCGCCAGCAGCTTGAGGTCAGGGGGCGCCCACGAGCAGTACTTC. It specifies CASSLRSGGAHEQYF. Looking up the rest from reference TRBV5-1 and TRBJ2-7 gives the full variable domain: KAGVTQTPRYLIKTRGQQVTLSCSPISGHRSVSWYQQTPGQGLQFLFEYFSETQRNKGNFPGRFSGRQFSNSRSEMNVSTLELGDSALYLCASSLRSGGAHEQYFGPGTRLTVT.